This TCR beta chain was found in a study of cytomegalovirus exposure and HLA in healthy donors. Overall study findings and caveats: Presence/absence analyses supposed approximately even sequencing depth among donors.

Germline V CDR1 and CDR2: KGHSH, LQKENI. The CDR3 is 13 residues long. Trimming pared 2 bases from V and 8 bases from J, leaving 12 bases between. Comment on this clone: Its antigen is as yet unknown.

The PCR had 60 Vbeta and 13 Jbeta primers. Some clones are missing from TCRdb's copy, which holds only in-frame ones; the method was immunoSEQ multiplex PCR. Of 130,000 to 150,000 clones in the sample, roughly 78% were seen once. The chain joins TRBV18 to TRBJ1-2; maybe TRBD1 (5 bases). Sample: PBMCs. The source of this sequence is a man between 25 and 39 years old in good health and CMV-seronegative. In DNA, the CDR3 is TGTGCCAGCTCACCAAATTCGGGGGAAGGCTACACCTTC. Protein sequence: CASSPNSGEGYTF.